A single T cell receptor beta chain is shown here with its context. The sample originates from a study of blood T cell repertoires in COVID-19. The data were produced by immunoSEQ multiplex PCR, yet TCRdb's version contains in-frame clones alone and is incomplete. The table shows around 240,000 clones, with about 90% occurring only once. This clonotype was sampled from a woman aged 25 to 39 who had recovered from COVID-19. Specimen: peripheral blood.

The CDR3 DNA reads as TGTGCCAGCAGCCAAGATCCGCGGACAGGTTTTGCTGAAGCTTTCTTT. Protein: CASSQDPRTGFAEAFF. The chain links TRBV14 to TRBJ1-1, with TRBD1 matching 7 bases. The V and J ends lost 0 bases and 6 bases, in that order; junction bases with no gene match: 10. The CDR3 extends over 16 amino acids. Germline CDR1 is SGHDN and CDR2 is FVKESK.